Shown below are 17 T cell receptor beta chains from a single sample sequenced in a study of cytotoxic CD8 clonotypes in ibrutinib-treated CLL (dated by TCRdb to the early 2020s). Library preparation employed the immunoSEQ multiplex PCR assay. TCRdb took this table from immuneACCESS and kept in-frame rearrangements with V and J called. Such tables lack part of the clones; where checked against another copy, unresolved V genes explain under half of the gap, and the rest is unexplained. The sample table holds about 200,000 clones, of which 72% were seen once. The top ten clones comprise 13% of the sample. Sample time point, as interpreted from the label and publication: less than 30 months on ibrutinib. The sample was PBMCs, taken after 24 months of ibrutinib treatment. Receptors were obtained from a human donor with chronic lymphocytic leukemia.

A note on this clone: Other DNA sequences of this sample code for an identical CDR3. J is TRBJ1-5 and V is TRBV2, with a possible D match to TRBD1 (6 bases). This CDR3 region has 12 residues. Germline CDR1 and CDR2: SNHLY and FYNNEI. V was cut by 6 bases and J by 5 bases, with 8 bases left in between. CDR3 in DNA: TGTGCCAGCAGCTCAGGGGATCAGCCCCAGCATTTT. It specifies CASSSGDQPQHF.

This clone was observed a single time. The rearrangement uses TRBV9 and TRBJ2-7; no definite D call. The CDR3 contains 14 residues. Germline V lookup: CDR1 SGDLS, CDR2 YYNGEE. Trimming shortened V by 0 bases and J by 2 bases, and 9 bases separated the two germline ends. CDR3 coding DNA: TGTGCCAGCAGCGTAGGTTCAGGTACCTACGAGCAGTACTTC. Translation gives CASSVGSGTYEQYF.

The chain employs TRBV7-9 and TRBJ2-7, with 7 bases fitting TRBD2. Losses at the gene ends were 5 bases for V and 1 base for J; bases not matched to a gene: 11. The V gene's germline CDR1 is SEHNR and CDR2 FQNEAQ (reference sequence). This CDR3 is 16 amino acids long. CDR3 coding DNA: TGTGCCAGCAGCCCGGGGAGAGGCGGGGGATCCTACGAGCAGTACTTC. This codes for CASSPGRGGGSYEQYF.

This clone has only a few counts. This chain connects TRBV28 to TRBJ2-2; 10 nucleotides align to TRBD1. With 10 bases clipped from V and 4 bases from J, the junction kept 12 bases outside the gene matches. CDR1 is MDHEN, CDR2 SYDVKM, per germline. The CDR3 is made up of 16 amino acids. The CDR3 loop is CATPPDRGQGTGELFF. CDR3 sequence (DNA): TGTGCCACCCCACCTGACAGGGGGCAGGGCACCGGGGAGCTGTTTTTT. Full variable domain (rest looked up from reference TRBV28 and TRBJ2-2): DVKVTQSSRYLVKRTGEKVFLECVQDMDHENMFWYRQDPGLGLRLIYFSYDVKMKEKGDIPEGYSVSREKKERFSLILESASTNQTSMYLCATPPDRGQGTGELFFGEGSRLTVL.

This clone has only a few counts. The CDR3 bases are TGTGCCAGCAGCCCCCAAGCTGACCAGCCCCAGCATTTT. Translated: CASSPQADQPQHF. The chain carries TRBV7-9 and TRBJ1-5; D is unresolved. V was clipped by 5 bases and J by 7 bases, with 12 bases between them. Looked up from germline, CDR1 is SEHNR and CDR2 is FQNEAQ (reference sequence). The CDR3 extends over 13 amino acids.

The chain combines TRBV4-1 with TRBJ1-1; D remains unclear. The length of the CDR3 is 13 residues. In germline, CDR1 is MGHRA, CDR2 YSYEKL. V was cut by 4 bases and J by 4 bases, with 10 bases left in between. The CDR3 DNA reads TGCGCCAGCAGCCGAACGTCGGGCACTGAAGCTTTCTTT. As protein: CASSRTSGTEAFF.

The gene calls are TRBV6-1 and TRBJ1-5, with 7 nucleotides matching TRBD1. The J segment lost 5 bases and the V segment lost 6 bases, leaving 4 bases of the junction unmatched. Germline CDR1 is MNHNS and CDR2 is SASEGT. CDR3 length: 13 amino acids. CDR3 sequence reads: CASRGGTHQPQHF. DNA of the CDR3: TGTGCCAGCAGAGGGGGCACCCATCAGCCCCAGCATTTT.

V gene TRBV7-2 combines with J gene TRBJ2-1, with TRBD1 matching over 7 bases. The CDR3 has 14 amino acids. V shed 2 bases, J shed 7 bases, and the junction held 5 bases outside the gene matches. Per the germline V gene, CDR1 is SGHTA and CDR2 is FQGNSA. CDR3 region: CASSLPQTGNEQFF. CDR3 sequence (DNA): TGTGCCAGCAGCTTACCCCAGACAGGGAATGAGCAGTTCTTC. Using reference TRBV7-2 and TRBJ2-1 for the parts outside the CDR3, the full variable domain is GAGVSQSPSNKVTEKGKDVELRCDPISGHTALYWYRQSLGQGLEFLIYFQGNSAPDKSGLPSDRFSAERTGGSVSTLTIQRTQQEDSAVYLCASSLPQTGNEQFFGPGTRLTVL.

The J gene is TRBJ2-7, the V gene TRBV4-2; 12 positions match TRBD2. V was pared by 4 bases and J by 6 bases, with 4 bases of the junction left unmatched. Per the germline V gene, CDR1 is LGHNA and CDR2 is YNFKEQ. CDR3 size: 14 residues. CDR3 nucleotides: TGTGCCAGCAGCCGGACTAGCGGGATCTTCGAGCAGTACTTC. It is translated as CASSRTSGIFEQYF.

The chain employs TRBV19 and TRBJ2-6; the D is unclear. V was cut by 5 bases and J by 0 bases, with 11 bases left in between. This CDR3 has 16 residues. CDR1 LNHDA and CDR2 SQIVND come from the germline V gene (reference sequence). The chain's CDR3 is CASSLSRLSGANVLTF. The CDR3 DNA reads as TGTGCCAGTAGTTTGTCTCGCCTCTCTGGGGCCAACGTCCTGACTTTC.

The chain combines TRBV4-3 with TRBJ2-5; D is possibly TRBD2 (5 bases). V dropped 0 bases and J dropped 1 base, with 18 bases sitting between them. Germline CDR1 is LGHNA and CDR2 is YSLEER. CDR3 length equals 18 residues. CDR3 bases: TGCGCCAGCAGCCAAGAATTGTTTCGGCTAGCAGCCCAAGAGACCCAGTACTTC. Residues: CASSQELFRLAAQETQYF.

The chain carries TRBV10-2 and TRBJ1-4; possible D gene TRBD1, 5 bases. Trimming left V 2 bases short and J 0 bases short, with 16 bases between. CDR1 and CDR2 (germline): WSHSY, SAAADI. There are 18 residues in the CDR3. The CDR3 region has the DNA TGCGCCAGCAGTGAGAACGGGTGGCAGGGCGCAACTAATGAAAAACTGTTTTTT. Translated: CASSENGWQGATNEKLFF.

This clone turned up a few times. V gene TRBV29-1 combines with J gene TRBJ1-2; 9 positions match TRBD1. Per the germline V gene, CDR1 is SQVTM and CDR2 is ANQGSEA. The ends lost 4 bases at V and 8 bases at J; junction bases unmatched: 5. This CDR3 contains 12 residues. The CDR3 here is CSVGQGVLGYTF. The CDR3 region has the DNA TGCAGCGTTGGACAGGGGGTCTTAGGCTACACCTTC.

The V gene is TRBV5-6, the J gene TRBJ2-1, with a weak D call TRBD2 (5 bases). Trimming stripped 1 base from V and 7 bases from J, with 12 bases between. This CDR3 region has 14 residues. Germline CDR1 and CDR2: SGHDT and YYEEEE. CDR3 DNA sequence: TGTGCCAGCAGCTTGTTTGGTTCGGGGAATGAGCAGTTCTTC. Its translation: CASSLFGSGNEQFF.

V gene TRBV18 combines with J gene TRBJ2-7, with TRBD1 matching 10 bases. The CDR3 extends over 16 amino acids. Germline V lookup: CDR1 KGHSH, CDR2 LQKENI. Trimming removed 3 bases from V and 5 bases from J; junction bases left unmatched: 10. The CDR3, as DNA: TGTGCCAGCTCACCTCAAAGGACAGGGGGTGTCGACGAGCAGTACTTC. Protein sequence: CASSPQRTGGVDEQYF.

This chain joins TRBV7-2 and TRBJ2-7; 13 bases are shared with TRBD2. Per the germline V gene, CDR1 is SGHTA and CDR2 is FQGNSA. The CDR3 is made up of 16 amino acids. Trimming at V came to 5 bases and at J to 2 bases, leaving 6 bases not matched to a gene. CDR3 protein: CASSKPGLAGAYEQYF. DNA for the CDR3: TGTGCCAGCAGCAAACCTGGACTAGCGGGAGCCTACGAGCAGTACTTC.

The chain carries TRBV29-1 and TRBJ1-2; the D is unclear. Trimming stripped 7 bases from V and 2 bases from J, with 11 bases between. Germline CDR1 is SQVTM and CDR2 is ANQGSEA. This CDR3 region has 12 residues. CDR3 bases: TGCAGCGCCCTGCCCGGGAACTATGGCTACACCTTC. Its protein is CSALPGNYGYTF.